This T cell receptor (beta chain) was found in a study of cytomegalovirus exposure and HLA in healthy donors. Looked up from germline, CDR1 is WSHSY and CDR2 is SAAADI. The V segment lost 2 bases and the J segment 6 bases; nucleotides outside the gene matches: 6. This CDR3 has 14 amino acids. PCR was performed using 60 Vbeta and 13 Jbeta primers. Repertoires were generated with immunoSEQ multiplex PCR, while TCRdb's copy carries only in-frame clones and drops some. The repertoire holds some 200,000 clones, around four fifths seen once, with less than 3.5% in the top ten. This rearrangement joins TRBV10-2 to TRBJ1-2, with 7 nucleotides matching TRBD1. Input material: PBMCs. The sequence derives from an older woman in good health and CMV-seropositive. CDR3 nucleotides: TGCGCCAGCAGTGAGCCGAGGGGGCGGGATGGCTACACCTTC. It specifies CASSEPRGRDGYTF.